This T cell receptor (beta chain) was sequenced during a study of T cell responses to AZD1222 COVID-19 vaccine. General study findings and limits: The donor cohort was predominantly white British with a female majority, and clonal diversity may have been underestimated. When two AZD1222 doses had been given, Spike-specific TCR breadth and depth rose.

TCRdb's table, derived via immunoSEQ multiplex PCR, lists solely in-frame clones and lacks some. The data show approximately 90,000 clones, 90% to 95% seen once. Comments on this clone: Antigen unknown.

V was trimmed by 2 bases and J by 5 bases, leaving 15 bases between them. From germline, CDR1 is MNHEY and CDR2 SVGAGI. The CDR3 is 16 amino acids. Source: peripheral blood, taken on day 0 of AZD1222 vaccination. This sequence was found in an adult in good health. The gene calls are TRBV6-5 and TRBJ1-4; D is possibly TRBD1 (5 bases). The CDR3 DNA reads TGTGCCAGCAGTTACCGGGGAGGGGTGGGGAATGAAAAACTGTTTTTT. It encodes CASSYRGGVGNEKLFF.